This record covers a single T cell receptor beta chain. Antigen unknown. The data were taken from a study of T cell responses to AZD1222 COVID-19 vaccine. Turning to the study itself: Second doses were pooled across both intervals (about 4 or about 12 weeks). The study, taken as a whole, reports: Sampling that yielded the repertoires occurred only after the peak T cell response. Breadth and depth of Spike-specific TCRs rose after two AZD1222 doses. White British ancestry dominated among donors, who included more females, and clonal diversity was possibly underestimated.

Germline values: CDR1 SGHRS, CDR2 YFSETQ. The CDR3 covers 15 residues. V was cut by 0 bases and J by 2 bases, with 10 bases left in between. Only in-frame clones appear in the TCRdb table, and some are missing; sequencing was by immunoSEQ multiplex PCR. The data hold approximately 170,000 clones, with about 91% observed a single time. The sample was peripheral blood, taken on day 0 of AZD1222 vaccination. The chain is built from TRBV5-1 and TRBJ2-3; no definite D call. The origin of this receptor is an adult in good health. In DNA form, the CDR3 reads TGCGCCAGCAGCTTGGGGGGTGGCCCCACAGATACGCAGTATTTT. Translation: CASSLGGGPTDTQYF. Full variable domain (rest looked up from reference TRBV5-1 and TRBJ2-3): KAGVTQTPRYLIKTRGQQVTLSCSPISGHRSVSWYQQTPGQGLQFLFEYFSETQRNKGNFPGRFSGRQFSNSRSEMNVSTLELGDSALYLCASSLGGGPTDTQYFGPGTRLTVL.